These 17 T cell receptor beta chains were sequenced from one sample in a study of PD-1 blockade in classical Hodgkin lymphoma (dated by TCRdb to 2019 to 2021). Explained via the paper, the time point label denotes: cycle 2 day 1 (C2D1) of nivolumab. Relapse after autologous stem cell transplantation had occurred in all trial patients, and cohorts A, B and C were distinguished by prior brentuximab vedotin exposure. The library was generated by the immunoSEQ multiplex PCR assay. TCRdb's version of the immuneACCESS table is confined to in-frame rearrangements and falls short of the full clone set. An unresolved V gene accounts for under half of the shortfall where checked; the remainder is of unknown origin. The sample contains 55,000 to 75,000 clones, 71% of them found a single time. The biggest ten clones account for roughly 9.1% of the sample. The sample in question was peripheral blood mononuclear cells (PBMCs), obtained before the second cycle of nivolumab. The receptors derive from a human donor with classical Hodgkin lymphoma.

This chain connects TRBV10-3 to TRBJ2-1; no clear D. Germline lookup yields CDR1 ENHRY and CDR2 SYGVKD. The CDR3 is 15 amino acids. V was clipped by 3 bases and J by 0 bases, with 9 bases between them. CDR3 DNA sequence: TGTGCCATCAGTGAAGGTGGCAGCTCCTACAATGAGCAGTTCTTC. Protein: CAISEGGSSYNEQFF.

The chain links TRBV19 to TRBJ1-5; 7 nucleotides line up with TRBD1. CDR1 and CDR2 (germline): LNHDA, SQIVND (reference sequence). The trim removed 5 bases at V and 9 bases at J, leaving 7 bases unmatched. The CDR3 contains 13 residues. CDR3 protein: CASSGDQGGPQHF. The DNA of the CDR3 is TGTGCCAGTAGTGGAGACCAGGGGGGGCCCCAGCATTTT.

This clone was found a few times. For the CDR3, the DNA is TGTGCCAGCAGTGAGATGGCGGCCACGTCCTACGAGCAGTACTTC. Translating gives CASSEMAATSYEQYF. The rearrangement joins TRBV6-1 to TRBJ2-7; D ambiguous. CDR1 is MNHNS, CDR2 SASEGT, per germline. The CDR3 extends over 15 amino acids. V was clipped by 3 bases and J by 1 base, with 13 bases between them.

This sequence joins TRBV2 and TRBJ1-2; the match to TRBD1 covers 8 bases. The CDR3 consists of 12 residues. CDR1 and CDR2 from the germline V gene are SNHLY and FYNNEI. The V segment lost 3 bases and the J segment 8 bases; nucleotides outside the gene matches: 2. CDR3 amino acids: CASSDRGLGYTF. As DNA, the CDR3 is TGTGCCAGCAGTGACAGGGGGCTCGGCTACACCTTC.

V and J are TRBV12-5 and TRBJ1-2; 8 positions match TRBD1. Trimming cost V 1 base and J 3 bases; bases outside gene matches: 22. CDR3 length: 21 residues. The germline V gene has CDR1 LGHNT and CDR2 FRNRAP. CDR3 DNA sequence: TGTGCTAGTGGTTTGGAGGTGTTGTTAGGGACAGGCCCTCAAAAAGACTATGGCTACACCTTC. It specifies CASGLEVLLGTGPQKDYGYTF.

In its sample, this clone was seen a few times. The CDR3 loop reads CASSGSEGDQEKLFF. The CDR3 bases are TGTGCCAGCAGTGGGAGCGAGGGGGACCAGGAAAAACTGTTTTTT. J is TRBJ1-4 and V is TRBV25-1; a possible D gene is TRBD1 (6 bases). CDR3 length equals 15 residues. Germline V gene lookup returns CDR1 MGHDK and CDR2 SYGVNS. V was pared by 4 bases and J by 8 bases, with 17 bases between.

V gene TRBV10-1 combines with J gene TRBJ2-2; no clear D. With 5 bases removed from V and 4 bases from J, the gap between germline ends came to 5 bases. The CDR3 extends over 12 amino acids. The germline CDR1 and CDR2 sequences are WNHNN and SYGVQD (reference sequence). The DNA for the CDR3 is TGCGCCAGCAGTTTCTCCACCGGGGAGCTGTTTTTT. Translation: CASSFSTGELFF.

J is TRBJ2-3 and V is TRBV7-8; D gene unclear. Germline lookup yields CDR1 SGHVS and CDR2 FQNEAQ. Trimming removed 4 bases from V and 3 bases from J, with 14 bases in between. CDR3 length equals 15 residues. The CDR3 sequence is CASSSAPYGTDTQYF. DNA for the CDR3: TGTGCCAGCAGCTCTGCTCCCTATGGGACAGATACGCAGTATTTT. The full variable domain, with the rest looked up from reference TRBV7-8 and TRBJ2-3, is GAGVSQSPRYKVAKRGQDVALRCDPISGHVSLFWYQQALGQGPEFLTYFQNEAQLDKSGLPSDRFFAERPEGSVSTLKIQRTQQEDSAVYLCASSSAPYGTDTQYFGPGTRLTVL.

The chain carries TRBV18 and TRBJ1-5; unclear D gene. V dropped 2 bases and J dropped 0 bases, with 17 bases sitting between them. The CDR3 runs to 18 residues. Per the germline V gene, CDR1 is KGHSH and CDR2 is LQKENI. CDR3: CASSPRSIRDYSNQPQHF. Here the CDR3 DNA reads TGTGCCAGCTCACCAAGGTCTATTAGGGATTATAGCAATCAGCCCCAGCATTTT.

V is TRBV5-1 and J is TRBJ2-2, with a tentative D call TRBD2 (6 bases). This CDR3 is 15 amino acids long. Between the trimmed V and J ends, which lost 7 bases and 4 bases, there was a span of 17 bases. CDR1 and CDR2 (germline): SGHRS, YFSETQ. The DNA for the CDR3 is TGCGCCAGCGCTGTCGGGGGTATTAGCACCGGGGAGCTGTTTTTT. It codes for CASAVGGISTGELFF.

The J gene is TRBJ2-3, the V gene TRBV10-3; 12 nucleotides align to TRBD1. The CDR3 is made up of 18 amino acids. In germline, CDR1 is ENHRY, CDR2 SYGVKD. The J segment lost 5 bases and the V segment lost 5 bases, leaving 14 bases of the junction unmatched. DNA of the CDR3: TGTGCCATCAGTTTCACGTCCGGGACAGGGGGCGGGATAGATACGCAGTATTTT. Protein: CAISFTSGTGGGIDTQYF.

The rearrangement links TRBV6-1 to TRBJ2-4, with D possibly TRBD1 on 6 matching bases. The germline CDR1 and CDR2 sequences are MNHNS and SASEGT. The germline V and J ends were trimmed by 8 bases and 6 bases, with 17 bases remaining between them. The CDR3 has 14 residues. DNA of the CDR3: TGTGCCAGCGAACAGGGCCTGCCCGGAAACATTCAGTACTTC. Translated: CASEQGLPGNIQYF.

The rearrangement joins TRBV29-1 to TRBJ2-3; TRBD2 aligns across 7 bases. The CDR3 consists of 17 residues. Germline-derived CDR1 and CDR2 are SQVTM and ANQGSEA. The V and J ends lost 0 bases and 5 bases, in that order; junction bases with no gene match: 14. CDR3 sequence (DNA): TGCAGCGTTGAAGAAGCCCGAGCGGGACTTGGAGGAGATACGCAGTATTTT. Translation gives CSVEEARAGLGGDTQYF.

This clone showed up just once. The rearrangement uses TRBV28 and TRBJ1-2; D possibly corresponds to TRBD1 (5 bases). The V end lost 2 bases, the J end lost 4 bases, and 8 bases lay between the germline ends. CDR3 length equals 13 residues. Looked up from germline, CDR1 is MDHEN and CDR2 is SYDVKM. The CDR3 loop is CASSLMGTYGYTF. As DNA, the CDR3 is TGTGCCAGCAGTTTAATGGGGACCTATGGCTACACCTTC.

The chain has TRBV6-5 and TRBJ1-3; a weak D match, TRBD1 (6 bases). The germline V gene has CDR1 MNHEY and CDR2 SVGAGI. The CDR3 covers 14 residues. Trimming shortened V by 6 bases and J by 0 bases, and 9 bases separated the two germline ends. The CDR3 reads CASRNRVSGNTIYF. The DNA for the CDR3 is TGTGCCAGCAGAAACAGGGTCTCTGGAAACACCATATATTTT.

The V gene is TRBV5-4, the J gene TRBJ2-3, with 11 bases aligning to TRBD2. This CDR3 has 16 amino acids. The germline V gene encodes CDR1 SGHNT and CDR2 YYREEE (reference sequence). V was clipped by 0 bases and J by 2 bases; unmatched bases: 2. CDR3 sequence reads: CASSLGLAGLTDTQYF. In DNA form, the CDR3 reads TGTGCCAGCAGCTTGGGACTAGCGGGACTCACAGATACGCAGTATTTT.

The V and J genes are TRBV10-3 and TRBJ1-4; D gene ambiguous. There are 16 residues in the CDR3. Per germline, CDR1 ENHRY and CDR2 SYGVKD. Trimming cost V 2 bases and J 3 bases, with 13 bases left between them. CDR3 region: CAISEAGSGPNEKLFF. The CDR3 DNA sequence: TGTGCCATCAGTGAGGCAGGCTCGGGCCCTAATGAAAAACTGTTTTTT.